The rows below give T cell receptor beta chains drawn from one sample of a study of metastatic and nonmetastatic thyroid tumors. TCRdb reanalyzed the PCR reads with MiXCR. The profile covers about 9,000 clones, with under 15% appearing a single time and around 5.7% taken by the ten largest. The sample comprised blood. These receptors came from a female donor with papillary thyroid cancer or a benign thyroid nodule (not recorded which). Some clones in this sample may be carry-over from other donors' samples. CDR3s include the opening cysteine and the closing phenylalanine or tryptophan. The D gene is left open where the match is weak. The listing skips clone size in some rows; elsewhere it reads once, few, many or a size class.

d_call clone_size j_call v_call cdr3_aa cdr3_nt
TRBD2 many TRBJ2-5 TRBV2 CASSGVAGVVETQYF TGTGCCAGCAGTGGAGTAGCGGGAGTCGTGGAGACCCAGTACTTC
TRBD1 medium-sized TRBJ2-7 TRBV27 CARGQGYEQYF TGTGCCAGGGGACAGGGCTACGAGCAGTACTTC
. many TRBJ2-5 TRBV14 CASSQSRGSETQYF TGTGCCAGCAGCCAATCGCGAGGTTCGGAGACCCAGTACTTC
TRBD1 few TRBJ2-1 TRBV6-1 CASSPQGALTNEQFF TGTGCCAGTAGTCCCCAGGGGGCTCTTACGAATGAGCAGTTCTTC
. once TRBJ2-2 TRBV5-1 CASRYLGYTGELFF TGCGCCAGTCGCTACTTGGGGTACACCGGGGAGCTGTTTTTT
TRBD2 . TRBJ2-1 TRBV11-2 CASSAVAGGSSYNEQFF TGTGCCAGCAGCGCCGTAGCGGGAGGGTCCTCCTACAATGAGCAGTTCTTC
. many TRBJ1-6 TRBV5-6 CASSLKYNSPLHF TGTGCCAGCAGCTTGAAATATAATTCACCCCTCCACTTT
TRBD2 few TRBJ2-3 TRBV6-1 CASSHDYPGGTQYF TGTGCCAGCAGCCATGACTACCCGGGGGGTACGCAGTATTTT
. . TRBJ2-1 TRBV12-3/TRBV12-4 CASSPGANRIEQFF TGTGCCAGCAGCCCCGGAGCAAACAGGATCGAGCAGTTCTTC
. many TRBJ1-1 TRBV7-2 CASSLNGLSNTEAFF TGTGCCAGCAGCTTAAATGGACTTTCGAACACTGAAGCTTTCTTT
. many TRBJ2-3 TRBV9 CASSDGFTDTQYF TGTGCCAGCAGCGACGGATTCACAGATACGCAGTATTTT
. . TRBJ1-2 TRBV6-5 CASSYSSWGVLNYGYTF TGTGCCAGCAGTTACTCCTCGTGGGGAGTACTTAACTATGGCTACACCTTC
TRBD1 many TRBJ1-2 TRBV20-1 CSAGTGYNYGYTF TGCAGTGCCGGGACAGGCTATAACTATGGCTACACCTTC
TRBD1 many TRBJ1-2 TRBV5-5 CASSTEGTAGDGCTF TGTGCCAGCAGCACGGAAGGGACAGCCGGAGATGGCTGCACCTTC
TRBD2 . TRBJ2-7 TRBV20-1 CSAKPWWTSGTQNSGEQYF TGCAGTGCTAAGCCGTGGTGGACTAGCGGGACTCAGAACTCCGGCGAGCAGTACTTC
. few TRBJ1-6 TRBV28 CASSSSYRGYSHLNF TGTGCCAGCAGCAGTTCGTATAGGGGTTACTCACACCTCAACTTT
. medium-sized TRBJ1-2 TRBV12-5 CASGLVRDVQPVTNYGYTF TGTGCTAGTGGTTTGGTACGGGACGTCCAACCCGTTACTAACTATGGCTACACCTTC
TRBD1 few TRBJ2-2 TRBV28 CAIKGDRLTGELFF TGTGCCATTAAAGGGGACAGACTCACCGGGGAGCTGTTTTTT
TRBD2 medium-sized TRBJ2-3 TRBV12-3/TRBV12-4 CASSPEALAGITDTQYF TGTGCCAGCAGTCCCGAGGCCCTAGCGGGAATCACAGATACGCAGTATTTT